The entry below describes one TCR beta chain. No antigen is known for it. Base qualities are not at hand, and no much larger clone is one base apart. CD8 naive samples consisted of CD45RO-negative cells that were positively selected for CCR7, yielding a CD45RA+CCR7+ population without TemRA cells. The donors were healthy, HIV-negative adults with no recently reported acute infections or vaccinations. All donors were Caucasian adults living in Nashville, Tennessee, USA. Blood was collected by leukapheresis, and PBMCs were isolated by Ficoll-Histopaque density gradient centrifugation and then cryopreserved in liquid nitrogen vapor phase. Purity and quantity of every magnetically sorted T cell population were checked by analytical flow cytometry. From each sorted fraction, genomic DNA was isolated and quantified by UV absorbance on a Nanodrop 2000c. The sample belongs to a study of shared clonotypes between healthy human individuals (dated by TCRdb to 2018 to 2021). At the level of the whole study: Three men and a couple of women, aged 18 to 49 years, made up the cohort. For each donor, CD4 naive and CD4 memory were each given three plates, CD8 naive was given two plates, and CD8 memory was given one plate. To estimate repertoire size and how much clonotypes are shared between individuals, the study performed deep sequencing of blood TCR repertoires from about five healthy adults. To increase sequencing depth and limit assay-specific biases, different laboratories used diverse techniques to prepare libraries and sequence TCR repertoires. Each donor's leukapheresis produced roughly between about 0.9 and 9.5 billion PBMCs.

Using the deep immunoSEQ assay, multiplex PCR amplified TCR CDR3 regions from genomic DNA. Genomic DNA extracted from each cell subset was distributed evenly over all wells of several immunoSEQ 96-well plates, and each plate served as one replicate. For sorted subsets, around 0.2 ug genomic DNA, equal to 25,000 to 35,000 T cell genomes, was loaded into each replicate PCR. Purified libraries were quantified with a Qubit 3.0 fluorometer, sized on a Bioanalyzer 2100, and re-quantified with the KAPA Library Quantification kit. Every immunoSEQ 96-well plate was sequenced on a dedicated single-read 150-cycle Illumina NextSeq 550 flow cell. Per the authors' processing: Because the immunoSEQ output held only junctional sequences and lacked quality scores, the filtering could not match the filtering applied to full-length reads. To assign V/J genes and CDR3, sequences were annotated using PyIR, a Python wrapper for IgBLAST v1.9, with IMGT germline references. Reads were filtered out if the reads had weak V/J assignments (E-value above 1e-6), no CDR3, stop codons, out-of-frame junctions, or ambiguous translated residues. V3J clonotypes were defined by identical inferred V gene, J gene, and CDR3 amino acid sequence. Percentage overlap between repertoires was computed as shared unique clonotypes divided by the size of the smaller repertoire. RTK rarefaction, the Chao1 estimator, and Recon v2.1 estimates of unobserved clonotypes were used to assess repertoire richness. Generation probabilities were computed with OLGA for all TCRbeta clonotypes obtained by the gDNA method from a few donors. Not all clones reach the TCRdb copy of this immuneACCESS table, which keeps in-frame sequences only. Checked studies attribute under half of the gap to unresolved V genes and leave the rest unexplained. V and J calls and clone size are copied from that table; D and trimming were computed from the DNA. Here the sample has 660,000 or so clones; around 96% occur a single time. The ten largest clones take up less than 0.13% of the sample.

General findings and caveats noted by the study authors: Sharing across several donors was observed for about 5% of naive CD4, 3% to 3.5% of naive CD8, 2% to 2.5% of memory CD4, and roughly 0.4% of memory CD8 clonotypes. Naive subsets generally had larger estimated clonotype richness than memory subsets. Sampling was restricted to blood, and TCR repertoires in tissue are likely to differ from TCR repertoires in blood. Because the study included a small number of donors, the genetic and exposure-history diversity represented was limited. Pairwise subsampling indicated that sequencing depth was expected to affect the degree of clonotype sharing among donors. Even with the large sequencing depth, rarefaction of the sorted-subset datasets indicated that sequencing was incomplete. Compared with non-shared clonotypes, the clonotypes found in all four sorted-subset donors had higher generation probabilities.

The clonotype comes from a woman aged 25 to 39 in good health. Input material: naive CD8+ T cells sorted from blood. The cell subset or site label corresponds to: CD45RA+CCR7+.

The nucleotides are TGTGCCAGCAGCTCGGGACTTCCGAACACCGGGGAGCTGTTTTTT. It translates to CASSSGLPNTGELFF. The V and J segments used are TRBV13 and TRBJ2-2; the D gene is perhaps TRBD2, on 6 matching bases. The germline V gene (reference sequence) yields PRHDT for CDR1 and FYEKMQ for CDR2. Deletion took 4 bases off V and 0 bases off J, with a span of 9 bases between the germline ends. Reading from cysteine to phenylalanine, the CDR3 counts 15 amino acids. Of all the DNA, just the CDR3 is kept, 45 bases in frame from base 1.